The present TCR beta chain was sequenced within a study of OX40 agonist ivuxolimab in advanced cancers. Study context: The diagnoses of dose-escalation patients were hepatocellular carcinoma, melanoma, renal cell or head and neck cancer.

Study-wide findings and caveats: Nonresponders, in some cases, also had low normalized T-cell clonal expansion.

As to this clone: The antigen is unknown.

Samples were taken at baseline and on day 1 of cycles 4 and 7. The repertoire was sequenced with immunoSEQ multiplex PCR; TCRdb's copy has only in-frame clones and lacks some. The sample has fewer than 130,000 clones; over 85% are singletons. V was pared by 2 bases and J by 5 bases, with 12 bases between. Germline assignment: CDR1 MNHEY and CDR2 SVGAGI. This CDR3 region has 14 residues. The specimen was CD4+ or CD8+ T cells sorted from blood, collected in a trial of the OX40 agonist ivuxolimab. The sequence came from an adult with an advanced solid tumor such as melanoma, head and neck, liver or kidney cancer. The V call is TRBV6-5, the J call TRBJ1-2; D is possibly TRBD1 (6 bases). DNA of the CDR3: TGTGCCAGCAGTTACATGGGGGGCGCTTATGGCTACACCTTC. Translation gives CASSYMGGAYGYTF.